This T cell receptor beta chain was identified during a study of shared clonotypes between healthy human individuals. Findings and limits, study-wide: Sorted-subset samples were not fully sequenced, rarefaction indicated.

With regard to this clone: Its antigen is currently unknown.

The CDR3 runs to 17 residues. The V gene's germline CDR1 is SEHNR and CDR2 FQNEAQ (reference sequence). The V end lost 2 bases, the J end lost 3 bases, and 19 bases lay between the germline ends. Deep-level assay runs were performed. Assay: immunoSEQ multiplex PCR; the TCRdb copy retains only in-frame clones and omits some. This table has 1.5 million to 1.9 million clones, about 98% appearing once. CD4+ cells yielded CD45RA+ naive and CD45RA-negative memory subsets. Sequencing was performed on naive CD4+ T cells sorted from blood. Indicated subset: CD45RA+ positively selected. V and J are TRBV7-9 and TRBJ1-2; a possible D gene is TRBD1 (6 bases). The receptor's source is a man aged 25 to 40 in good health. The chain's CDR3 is CASSLLRGQRDHYGYTF. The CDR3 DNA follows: TGTGCCAGCAGCTTACTCCGTGGACAGAGGGACCACTATGGCTACACCTTC. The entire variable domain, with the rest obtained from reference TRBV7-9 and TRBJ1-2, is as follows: DTGVSQNPRHKITKRGQNVTFRCDPISEHNRLYWYRQTLGQGPEFLTYFQNEAQLEKSRLLSDRFSAERPKGSFSTLEIQRTEQGDSAMYLCASSLLRGQRDHYGYTFGSGTRLTVV.